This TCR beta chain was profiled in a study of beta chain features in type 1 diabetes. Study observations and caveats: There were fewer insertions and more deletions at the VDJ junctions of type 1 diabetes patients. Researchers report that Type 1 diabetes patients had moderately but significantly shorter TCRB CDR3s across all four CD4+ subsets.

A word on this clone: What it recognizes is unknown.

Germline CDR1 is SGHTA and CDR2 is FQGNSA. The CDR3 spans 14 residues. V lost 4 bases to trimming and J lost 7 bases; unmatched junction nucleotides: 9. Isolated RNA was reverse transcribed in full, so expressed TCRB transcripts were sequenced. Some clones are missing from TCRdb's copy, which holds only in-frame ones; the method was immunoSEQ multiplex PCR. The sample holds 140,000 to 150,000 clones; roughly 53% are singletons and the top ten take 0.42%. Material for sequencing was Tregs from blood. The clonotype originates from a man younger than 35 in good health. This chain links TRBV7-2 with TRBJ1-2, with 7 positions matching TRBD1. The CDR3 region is CASSYGQALLGYTF. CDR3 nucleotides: TGTGCCAGCAGCTACGGACAGGCGCTCCTTGGCTACACCTTC.